This T cell receptor (beta chain) came from a study of neurological immune-mediated disorders. This clonotype is medium-sized by share. The yield of each sequencing run was over 190 million TCR-beta sequences from 15-18 subjects. One entry per CDR3 protein, called by TCRdb with MiXCR from the 5' RACE reads. The sample lists about 35,000 distinct CDR3 sequences, roughly 7% occurring once. V lost 0 bases, J lost 8 bases, and 11 bases lay in between. Per germline, CDR1 LGHNA and CDR2 YNFKEQ. The CDR3 is 15 amino acids. The sequenced sample consisted of PBMCs. The clonotype was recovered from a woman aged 40-49 years in good health. J is TRBJ1-6 and V is TRBV4-2, with D tentatively TRBD1 (6 bases). The CDR3 spells CASSQDAGADSPLHF. Here the CDR3 DNA reads TGTGCCAGCAGCCAAGATGCAGGGGCTGATTCACCCCTCCACTTT.